This record covers a single T cell receptor beta chain. Per the authors' pipeline: Quantification of nucleated cells was approximated via reference gene primer amplification. Only in-frame clones appear in the TCRdb table, and some are missing; sequencing was by immunoSEQ multiplex PCR. The V and J calls and clone size come from that table; D and trimming were worked out from the DNA. The sample has 210,000 or so clones, 75% to 85% seen once. The data belong to a study of blood T cell repertoires in COVID-19. Study summary: T cells, B-cell-depleted T cells, or PBMCs provided the cDNA or gDNA that served as material.

The V gene's germline CDR1 is SGHTA and CDR2 FQGNSA. This CDR3 is built from 12 residues. V gave up 4 bases and J gave up 5 bases, with 9 bases separating them. Patients from Seattle were sampled longitudinally, starting during active infection. The sample comprised peripheral blood. This sequence joins TRBV7-2 and TRBJ2-7, with D uncertain. The TCR originated in a man aged 45-60 years with COVID-19, enrolled during active disease. Here the CDR3 DNA reads TGTGCCAGCAGCTCCCAGATGGACGAGCAGTACTTC. It specifies CASSSQMDEQYF.